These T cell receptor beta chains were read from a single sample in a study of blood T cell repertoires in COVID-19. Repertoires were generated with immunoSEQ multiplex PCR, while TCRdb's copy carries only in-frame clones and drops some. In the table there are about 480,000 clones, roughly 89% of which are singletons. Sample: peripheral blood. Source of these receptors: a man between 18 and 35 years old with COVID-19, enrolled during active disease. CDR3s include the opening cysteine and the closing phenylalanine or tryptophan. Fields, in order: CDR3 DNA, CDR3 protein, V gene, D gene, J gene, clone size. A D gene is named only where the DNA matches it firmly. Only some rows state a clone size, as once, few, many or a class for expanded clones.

CDR3nt: TGTGCCAGCGGTTGGCGGGAAGATCAGCCCCAGCATTTT
CDR3aa: CASGWREDQPQHF
v_gene: TRBV6-5
d_gene: -
j_gene: TRBJ1-5
abundance: -

CDR3nt: TGTGCTAGTGGTTTGGCAACACTATCCAGGGGCGAGCAGTACTTC
CDR3aa: CASGLATLSRGEQYF
v_gene: TRBV12-5
d_gene: -
j_gene: TRBJ2-7
abundance: -

CDR3nt: TGCGCCAGCAGCTTGGCACCTACAGGGGCAGGAAACACCATATATTTT
CDR3aa: CASSLAPTGAGNTIYF
v_gene: TRBV5-1
d_gene: TRBD1
j_gene: TRBJ1-3
abundance: once

CDR3nt: TGTGCCAGCAGCTTCTCGAGACAGGGTTTAGGCGAGCAGTACTTC
CDR3aa: CASSFSRQGLGEQYF
v_gene: TRBV5-5
d_gene: TRBD1
j_gene: TRBJ2-7
abundance: -

CDR3nt: TGTGCCAGCAGTTTATCAGGGGCCCGCTCCTACAATGAGCAGTTCTTC
CDR3aa: CASSLSGARSYNEQFF
v_gene: TRBV27
d_gene: -
j_gene: TRBJ2-1
abundance: -

CDR3nt: TGTGCCAGCAGCGGGGCGGGGCGCCTTGAAAAACTGTTTTTT
CDR3aa: CASSGAGRLEKLFF
v_gene: TRBV7-2
d_gene: -
j_gene: TRBJ1-4
abundance: -

CDR3nt: TGTGCCAGCAGGGGGACAGTGGAAGGGTCACCCCTCCACTTT
CDR3aa: CASRGTVEGSPLHF
v_gene: TRBV2
d_gene: TRBD1
j_gene: TRBJ1-6
abundance: few

CDR3nt: TGTGCCAGTAGTATGGGCGGGAGGAATGAGCAGTTCTTC
CDR3aa: CASSMGGRNEQFF
v_gene: TRBV19
d_gene: TRBD2
j_gene: TRBJ2-1
abundance: -

CDR3nt: TGTGCCAGCTCCGGACAGGGAGATGGCTACACCTTC
CDR3aa: CASSGQGDGYTF
v_gene: TRBV18
d_gene: TRBD1
j_gene: TRBJ1-2
abundance: -

CDR3nt: TGTGCCAGCAGCCCGATTCTAGCATGGGACACAGATACGCAGTATTTT
CDR3aa: CASSPILAWDTDTQYF
v_gene: TRBV9
d_gene: -
j_gene: TRBJ2-3
abundance: -

CDR3nt: TGTGCCAGCAGCTTAGGGGGAGGCGAGCAGTACTTC
CDR3aa: CASSLGGGEQYF
v_gene: TRBV7-2
d_gene: -
j_gene: TRBJ2-7
abundance: -

CDR3nt: TGTGCCAGTCTCTCGACAGGGAACACTGAAGCTTTCTTT
CDR3aa: CASLSTGNTEAFF
v_gene: TRBV6-5
d_gene: -
j_gene: TRBJ1-1
abundance: few

CDR3nt: TGTGCCACCAGTGAATCCGGGGGAAACACCATATATTTT
CDR3aa: CATSESGGNTIYF
v_gene: TRBV24-1
d_gene: -
j_gene: TRBJ1-3
abundance: -

CDR3nt: TGCGCCAGCAGCCTTACAGGGGGAGGCGAGCAGTACTTC
CDR3aa: CASSLTGGGEQYF
v_gene: TRBV5-1
d_gene: TRBD1
j_gene: TRBJ2-7
abundance: once

CDR3nt: TGTGCCAGCAGTTTCCGAGGGCGGGAAGCCTACGAGCAGTACTTC
CDR3aa: CASSFRGREAYEQYF
v_gene: TRBV27
d_gene: -
j_gene: TRBJ2-7
abundance: -

CDR3nt: TGTGCCAGCAGCCAAGCCACTAGCGGGGGGGAAGAGACCCAGTACTTC
CDR3aa: CASSQATSGGEETQYF
v_gene: TRBV4-2
d_gene: TRBD2
j_gene: TRBJ2-5
abundance: -